These 15 T cell receptor beta chains share one sample of origin, sequenced in a study of blood T cells in healthy people across ages. Primers used in a second PCR of roughly 7 to 11 cycles were a sample-barcoded 5' primer and a J-beta primer mix. Each CDR3 protein is one row after TCRdb ran MiXCR on the 5' RACE reads. Of hundreds of thousands of distinct CDR3 sequences listed, less than 70% were seen once; the top ten hold approximately 40%. Sequencing was carried out using blood. These receptors all stem from a man older than 75 in good health.

This clonotype has only one observation. This may be a read error, as it is one base from a much larger clone. The genes are TRBV7-3 and TRBJ2-7; D gene uncertain. CDR3 length equals 15 residues. Trimming removed 0 bases from V and 7 bases from J, with 16 bases in between. Germline V gene data show CDR1 as SGHTA and CDR2 as FQGTGA. CDR3 sequence reads: CASSLTQSSYNEQYF. In nucleotides, the CDR3 is TGTGCCAGCAGCTTAACTCAGAGCTCCTACAATGAGCAGTACTTC.

The sample holds one count of this clonotype. The chain uses TRBV11-3 and TRBJ2-4; 7 bases are shared with TRBD2. V was pared by 5 bases and J by 13 bases, with 29 bases of the junction left unmatched. The CDR3 length is 19 residues. Germline V gives CDR1 SGHNT, CDR2 YENEEA. CDR3 sequence (DNA): TGTGCCAGCAGCCCCGGCTGGCGGGATGGGGGGGTTGACTACAATGGGCAGTACTTC. Translation gives CASSPGWRDGGVDYNGQYF.

This clonotype was observed a handful of times. This chain connects TRBV27 to TRBJ2-7; D gene uncertain. Germline V gene sequence: CDR1 MNHEY, CDR2 SMNVEV (reference sequence). Trimming took off 2 bases at V and 2 bases at J, with 10 bases between the two ends. The length of the CDR3 is 14 residues. The CDR3 bases are TGTGCCAGCAGTTTAGTGGGCGTAGCCTACGAGCAGTACTTC. Amino acid sequence: CASSLVGVAYEQYF.

This clonotype was detected a few times. V is TRBV11-2 and J is TRBJ2-3; maybe TRBD1 (6 bases). The V gene's germline CDR1 is SGHAT and CDR2 FQNNGV. The CDR3 is 15 amino acids. Trimming removed 1 base at V and 14 bases at J, with 22 bases between. CDR3 sequence: CASSLGPGMDRDAYF. CDR3 nucleotides: TGTGCCAGCAGCTTAGGGCCGGGCATGGACAGAGACGCGTATTTT.

The V and J genes are TRBV20-1 and TRBJ2-5; 9 nucleotides agree with TRBD1. The CDR3 has 13 residues. Unmatched junction bases numbered 3, after V lost 0 bases and J lost 7 bases. Germline CDR1 and CDR2: DFQATT and SNEGSKA (reference sequence). In DNA, the CDR3 is TGCAGTGCTAGAGATTCGACAGGGGGGACCCAGTACTTC. Protein: CSARDSTGGTQYF.

V gene TRBV5-1 combines with J gene TRBJ2-4, with TRBD1 matching over 11 bases. J gave up 5 bases and V 2 bases, and 6 bases lay outside the gene matches. This CDR3 has 16 amino acids. The germline CDR1 and CDR2 sequences are SGHRS and YFSETQ. The CDR3 protein is CASSLSTDRGQNIQYF. CDR3 DNA: TGCGCCAGCAGCTTATCTACGGACAGGGGGCAAAACATTCAGTACTTC.

The V and J genes are TRBV5-1 and TRBJ2-1; D possibly matches TRBD1 or TRBD2 (5 bases each). V dropped 0 bases and J dropped 6 bases, with 13 bases sitting between them. The CDR3 totals 15 residues. Germline CDR1 SGHRS, CDR2 YFSETQ. The CDR3, as DNA: TGCGCCAGCAGCTTGGGAGGGGCTAGTGGCAATGAGCAGTTCTTC. This translates into CASSLGGASGNEQFF.

This clonotype appeared a few times. The chain has TRBV5-5 and TRBJ2-7; D might be TRBD1 (5 bases). The J call could be wrong; TRBJ2-4 is a better fit for the DNA end. Looked up from germline, CDR1 is SGHKS and CDR2 is YYEKEE (reference sequence). The CDR3 is 13 residues long. The CDR3 here is CASSLVRANIQYF. Here the CDR3 DNA reads TGTGCCAGCAGCTTGGTCAGGGCAAACATTCAGTACTTC.

This clonotype was detected a few times. The J gene is TRBJ2-7, the V gene TRBV20-1, with no clear D. Trimming shortened V by 6 bases and J by 4 bases, and 10 bases separated the two germline ends. This CDR3 contains 11 residues. The germline V gene encodes CDR1 DFQATT and CDR2 SNEGSKA (reference sequence). The CDR3 reads CSATSRYEQYF. The CDR3 DNA follows: TGCAGTGCCACGTCTAGGTACGAGCAGTACTTC.

The table lists this clonotype with a few counts. This chain uses TRBV7-6 with TRBJ2-3, with 7 positions matching TRBD1. Germline CDR1 reads SGHVS; CDR2 reads FNYEAQ. CDR3 size: 15 residues. The V gene end was trimmed by 3 bases and the J gene end by 1 base; junction bases not matched to a gene: 4. CDR3 amino acids: CASSLRQGGTDTQYF. The CDR3 DNA reads as TGTGCCAGCAGCTTGCGACAGGGTGGCACAGATACGCAGTATTTT.

J is TRBJ2-4 and V is TRBV6-2 or TRBV6-3; no clear D gene. The CDR3 runs to 15 residues. V was pared by 0 bases and J by 0 bases, with 6 bases between. Germline V CDR1 and CDR2: MNHEY, SVGEGT. CDR3 amino acids: CASSYSKQAKNIQYF. CDR3 DNA: TGTGCCAGCAGTTACTCGAAACAAGCCAAAAACATTCAGTACTTC.

In this sample, this clonotype turned up a few times. The chain combines TRBV20-1 with TRBJ2-5, with D possibly matching TRBD2 (6 bases). V lost 0 bases and J lost 3, with 23 bases in between. CDR1 and CDR2 from the germline V gene are DFQATT and SNEGSKA (reference sequence). The CDR3 length is 18 residues. The CDR3 reads CSARDRFALASVEETQYF. CDR3 DNA sequence: TGCAGTGCTAGAGATAGGTTCGCCCTAGCGTCGGTAGAAGAGACCCAGTACTTC.

The chain is built from TRBV11-2 and TRBJ2-5; TRBD2 matches at 9 bases. V was pared by 4 bases and J by 11 bases, with 11 bases of the junction left unmatched. This CDR3 has 14 residues. CDR1 and CDR2 (germline): SGHAT, FQNNGV. CDR3 amino acids: CASSSVAGAWEQYF. The CDR3 nucleotides are TGTGCCAGCAGCTCCGTAGCGGGAGCGTGGGAGCAGTACTTC. Variable domain in full (rest from reference TRBV11-2 and TRBJ2-5): EAGVAQSPRYKIIEKRQSVAFWCNPISGHATLYWYQQILGQGPKLLIQFQNNGVVDDSQLPKDRFSAERLKGVDSTLKIQPAKLEDSAVYLCASSSVAGAWEQYFGPGTRLLVL.

V is TRBV29-1 and J is TRBJ2-7, with TRBD2 as a possible D gene (5 bases). The CDR3 spans 13 residues. Trimming left V 4 bases short and J 1 base short, with 11 bases between. Germline lookup yields CDR1 SQVTM and CDR2 ANQGSEA. The DNA of the CDR3 is TGCAGCGTTGCCCGCAGGACTTCCTACGAGCAGTACTTC. Its translation: CSVARRTSYEQYF.

This clonotype occurred a few times. The chain is built from TRBV20-1 and TRBJ2-4; D tentatively fits TRBD1 or TRBD2 (6 bases each). This CDR3 has 16 residues. The germline CDR1 and CDR2 sequences are DFQATT and SNEGSKA (reference sequence). V lost 3 bases and J 2 bases, leaving 17 bases between the germline ends. The CDR3 sequence is CSASGLGAGTKNIQYF. As DNA, the CDR3 is TGCAGTGCTAGCGGGTTGGGGGCGGGGACCAAAAACATTCAGTACTTC.